Below, 23 T cell receptor beta chains from the same sample are listed, as sequenced in a study of blood T cell repertoires in COVID-19. Sequencing used immunoSEQ multiplex PCR; TCRdb keeps in-frame clones, though not all of them. Of approximately 160,000 clones detected, approximately 80% appear once; the ten largest clones hold 9.1%. The sequenced sample was peripheral blood. Every receptor here comes from a woman older than 75 with active or convalescent COVID-19.

This clone was detected a few times. The chain combines TRBV4-2 with TRBJ2-7; D is unresolved. Germline CDR1 is LGHNA and CDR2 is YNFKEQ. V lost 0 bases and J 1 base, leaving 10 bases between the germline ends. The length of the CDR3 is 15 residues. This CDR3 is CASSQDRHSSYEQYF. The CDR3 DNA is TGTGCCAGCAGCCAAGATCGACACTCGTCCTACGAGCAGTACTTC.

This clone turned up a few times. The V and J genes are TRBV21-1 and TRBJ1-1. TRBV21-1 is annotated as a pseudogene. This CDR3 spans 16 amino acids. The CDR3 DNA reads TGTGCCAGCAGCAAAGGCTATCGAGGGCGGAACACTGAAGCTTTCTTT. This encodes CASSKGYRGRNTEAFF.

This chain connects TRBV10-3 to TRBJ1-4, with D unresolved. This CDR3 is 16 amino acids long. In germline, CDR1 is ENHRY, CDR2 SYGVKD. The V end was cut by 1 base, the J end by 0 bases, with 9 bases between. The CDR3 protein is CAISELAATTNEKLFF. The CDR3 DNA reads as TGTGCCATCAGTGAGTTGGCGGCTACAACTAATGAAAAACTGTTTTTT.

The V call is TRBV28, the J call TRBJ1-2, with D maybe TRBD1 (5 bases). The germline gives CDR1 MDHEN, CDR2 SYDVKM. This CDR3 has 14 amino acids. Trimming removed 6 bases at V and 9 bases at J, with 20 bases between. In nucleotides, the CDR3 is TGTGCCAGCAGCCCCAAGTGGGGCCGAATTCGCTACACCTTC. Its translation is CASSPKWGRIRYTF.

V is TRBV6-2 or TRBV6-3 and J is TRBJ2-6; D uncertain. CDR1 MNHEY and CDR2 SVGEGT come from the germline V gene. Trimming cost V 4 bases and J 1 base, with 20 bases left between them. The CDR3 is 19 amino acids. CDR3 sequence (DNA): TGTGCCAGCAGTTCGCAGGTGACCCGTCTTCTTTCTGGGGCCAACGTCCTGACTTTC. The encoded protein is CASSSQVTRLLSGANVLTF.

The genes are TRBV19 and TRBJ2-1, with 12 nucleotides matching TRBD2. The CDR3 is 16 residues long. After removal of 5 bases from V and 2 bases from J, the junction contained 4 bases not matched to a gene. Germline values: CDR1 LNHDA, CDR2 SQIVND (reference sequence). CDR3 sequence (DNA): TGTGCCAGTAGTGCCCGGACTAGCGGGGCCTACAATGAGCAGTTCTTC. This translates into CASSARTSGAYNEQFF. Full variable domain (remainder filled in from reference TRBV19 and TRBJ2-1): DGGITQSPKYLFRKEGQNVTLSCEQNLNHDAMYWYRQDPGQGLRLIYYSQIVNDFQKGDIAEGYSVSREKKESFPLTVTSAQKNPTAFYLCASSARTSGAYNEQFFGPGTRLTVL.

The rearrangement uses TRBV7-9 and TRBJ2-7, with TRBD2 as a possible D gene (6 bases). With 10 bases removed from V and 4 bases from J, the gap between germline ends came to 14 bases. The V gene's germline CDR1 is SEHNR and CDR2 FQNEAQ (reference sequence). This CDR3 region has 12 residues. The CDR3 loop reads CATGGAEYEQYF. CDR3 nucleotides: TGTGCCACCGGAGGGGCTGAATACGAGCAGTACTTC.

The genes are TRBV7-2 and TRBJ2-2; 8 bases map to TRBD2. This CDR3 has 16 amino acids. Trimming took 4 bases from V and 8 from J; bases not matched to a gene: 12. Germline lookup yields CDR1 SGHTA and CDR2 FQGNSA. CDR3 nucleotides: TGTGCCAGCAGCTCCAACTTAGCGGGGACGTCTGGGGAGCTGTTTTTT. Translation: CASSSNLAGTSGELFF. Filled out from reference TRBV7-2 and TRBJ2-2, the complete variable domain reads GAGVSQSPSNKVTEKGKDVELRCDPISGHTALYWYRQSLGQGLEFLIYFQGNSAPDKSGLPSDRFSAERTGGSVSTLTIQRTQQEDSAVYLCASSSNLAGTSGELFFGEGSRLTVL.

This clone was recorded a few times. J is TRBJ2-4 and V is TRBV7-8; D may be TRBD1 (5 bases). The CDR3 loop spans 19 amino acids. From germline, CDR1 is SGHVS and CDR2 FQNEAQ. The ends were cut back, 5 bases at V and 0 bases at J, with 23 bases in the middle. The CDR3 region is CASSPRQIFDPLAKNIQYF. Written as DNA, the CDR3 is TGTGCCAGCAGCCCTCGACAGATTTTCGACCCGTTAGCCAAAAACATTCAGTACTTC.

This clone was recorded only once. The genes are TRBV7-3 and TRBJ1-6, with TRBD1 identical over 10 bases. Trimming removed 5 bases from V and 10 bases from J; junction bases left unmatched: 8. Per the germline V gene, CDR1 is SGHTA and CDR2 is FQGTGA. The CDR3 extends over 15 amino acids. The DNA for the CDR3 is TGTGCCAGCAGCCGTGACAGGGGGCTCTTGTCACCCCTCCACTTT. Amino acid sequence: CASSRDRGLLSPLHF.

J is TRBJ2-7 and V is TRBV9; D might be TRBD1 (5 bases). Germline CDR1 SGDLS, CDR2 YYNGEE. This CDR3 region has 14 residues. V lost 3 bases and J 0 bases, leaving 10 bases between the germline ends. The CDR3 sequence: CASSASGFSYEQYF. For the CDR3, the DNA is TGTGCCAGCAGCGCCTCAGGGTTCTCCTACGAGCAGTACTTC. The whole variable domain, filled in from reference TRBV9 and TRBJ2-7, reads DSGVTQTPKHLITATGQRVTLRCSPRSGDLSVYWYQQSLDQGLQFLIQYYNGEERAKGNILERFSAQQFPDLHSELNLSSLELGDSALYFCASSASGFSYEQYFGPGTRLTVT.

The gene calls are TRBV2 and TRBJ2-5, with 9 bases lining up with TRBD1. The CDR3 consists of 15 residues. Germline-derived CDR1 and CDR2 are SNHLY and FYNNEI. The J segment lost 2 bases and the V segment lost 5 bases, leaving 6 bases of the junction unmatched. CDR3 nucleotide sequence: TGTGCCAGCAGTCTACAGGGGGCCCCACAAGAGACCCAGTACTTC. Protein: CASSLQGAPQETQYF.

This sequence joins TRBV14 and TRBJ2-1, with TRBD2 matching 8 bases. The CDR3 length is 17 residues. Per the germline V gene, CDR1 is SGHDN and CDR2 is FVKESK. Losses at the gene ends were 0 bases for V and 1 base for J; bases not matched to a gene: 5. CDR3 in DNA: TGTGCCAGCAGCCAAGAGGACGGGACTAGTTCCTACAATGAGCAGTTCTTC. It yields the protein CASSQEDGTSSYNEQFF. Filled out from reference TRBV14 and TRBJ2-1, the complete variable domain reads EAGVTQFPSHSVIEKGQTVTLRCDPISGHDNLYWYRRVMGKEIKFLLHFVKESKQDESGMPNNRFLAERTGGTYSTLKVQPAELEDSGVYFCASSQEDGTSSYNEQFFGPGTRLTVL.

The chain uses TRBV19 and TRBJ1-5, with D maybe TRBD1 (6 bases). V was trimmed by 5 bases and J by 3 bases, leaving 17 bases between them. The CDR3 spans 16 residues. The V gene's germline CDR1 is LNHDA and CDR2 SQIVND (reference sequence). CDR3 coding DNA: TGTGCCAGTAGTCCCAGCCTTAGGACAGACAATCAGCCCCAGCATTTT. Translated: CASSPSLRTDNQPQHF.

This sequence joins TRBV7-9 and TRBJ1-1; the match to TRBD1 covers 8 bases. V dropped 5 bases and J dropped 3; count of bases not matched to a gene: 8. The CDR3 runs 15 residues. Germline V lookup: CDR1 SEHNR, CDR2 FQNEAQ (reference sequence). CDR3 coding DNA: TGTGCCAGCAGCATAAACCGGGACAGGCACACTGAAGCTTTCTTT. It is translated as CASSINRDRHTEAFF.

The rearrangement uses TRBV19 and TRBJ1-6; 10 bases are shared with TRBD1. The V gene end was trimmed by 2 bases and the J gene end by 6 bases; junction bases not matched to a gene: 13. Germline V CDR1 and CDR2: LNHDA, SQIVND (reference sequence). The CDR3 sequence is 19 residues long. The chain's CDR3 is CASSILGTGTGVRNSPLHF. The CDR3 DNA reads TGTGCCAGTAGTATATTAGGTACGGGGACAGGGGTACGTAATTCACCCCTCCACTTT.

This clone occurred a few times. V is TRBV18 and J is TRBJ2-2; D is possibly TRBD1 (6 bases). The V gene lost 2 bases and the J gene lost 3 bases, with 10 bases spanning the gap. Germline-derived CDR1 and CDR2 are KGHSH and LQKENI. This CDR3 is built from 15 residues. The CDR3 here is CASSPVGGDTGELFF. DNA of the CDR3: TGTGCCAGCTCACCAGTAGGGGGAGACACCGGGGAGCTGTTTTTT.

This rearrangement joins TRBV2 to TRBJ1-1, with TRBD1 identical over 7 bases. Unmatched junction bases numbered 6, after V lost 4 bases and J lost 4 bases. In germline, CDR1 is SNHLY, CDR2 FYNNEI. The CDR3 is made up of 14 amino acids. The chain's CDR3 is CASSGQGLATEAFF. The CDR3 region has the DNA TGTGCCAGCAGTGGACAGGGATTGGCCACTGAAGCTTTCTTT.

In this sample, this clone turned up once. The V gene is TRBV12-3 or TRBV12-4, the J gene TRBJ1-3; D remains ambiguous. The CDR3 covers 12 residues. Between the trimmed V and J ends, which lost 3 bases and 4 bases, there was a span of 4 bases. The CDR3 loop is CASSFQGNTIYF. DNA of the CDR3: TGTGCCAGCAGTTTCCAGGGAAACACCATATATTTT.

The J gene is TRBJ1-1, the V gene TRBV19, with 7 nucleotides matching TRBD1. Trimming cost V 5 bases and J 3 bases; bases outside gene matches: 6. Germline CDR1 and CDR2: LNHDA and SQIVND (reference sequence). The length of the CDR3 is 14 residues. In DNA form, the CDR3 reads TGTGCCAGTAGTTTTACCGACAGGGACACTGAAGCTTTCTTT. It codes for CASSFTDRDTEAFF.

The V and J genes are TRBV3-1 (or the pseudogene TRBV3-2) and TRBJ1-1, with D tentatively TRBD1 (5 bases). This CDR3 has 14 amino acids. V lost 1 base and J lost 7, with 13 bases in between. In germline, CDR1 is LGHDT, CDR2 YNNKEL (reference sequence). The CDR3 nucleotides read TGTGCCAGCAGCCAAGCTTATTTGGGGGGTGAAGCTTTCTTT. It is translated as CASSQAYLGGEAFF.

This sequence joins TRBV30 and TRBJ1-6; the D is unclear. Trimming took 5 bases from V and 7 from J, leaving 12 bases between them. This CDR3 comprises 13 residues. The germline CDR1 and CDR2 sequences are GTSNPN and SVGIG (reference sequence). The CDR3: CAWLAQANSPLHF. In DNA form, the CDR3 reads TGTGCCTGGTTGGCGCAGGCAAATTCACCCCTCCACTTT.

This chain connects TRBV19 to TRBJ1-1; TRBD1 agrees at 7 bases. V lost 4 bases, J lost 4 bases, and 3 bases stayed unmatched. The CDR3 has 13 residues. CDR1 is LNHDA, CDR2 SQIVND, per germline (reference sequence). The CDR3 DNA is TGTGCCAGTAGTAAGACAGGGATCACTGAAGCTTTCTTT. Protein: CASSKTGITEAFF.